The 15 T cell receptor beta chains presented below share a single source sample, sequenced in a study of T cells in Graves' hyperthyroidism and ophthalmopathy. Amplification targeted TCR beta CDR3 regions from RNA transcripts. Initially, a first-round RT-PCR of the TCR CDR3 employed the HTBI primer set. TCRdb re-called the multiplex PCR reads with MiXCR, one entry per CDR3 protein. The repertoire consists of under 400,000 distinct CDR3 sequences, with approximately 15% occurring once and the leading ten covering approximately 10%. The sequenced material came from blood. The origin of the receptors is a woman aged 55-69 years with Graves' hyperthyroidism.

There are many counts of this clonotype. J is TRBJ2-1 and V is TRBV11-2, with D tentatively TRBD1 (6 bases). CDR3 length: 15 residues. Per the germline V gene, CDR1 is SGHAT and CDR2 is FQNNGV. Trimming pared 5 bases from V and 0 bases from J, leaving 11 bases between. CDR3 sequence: CASSHTGSSYNEQFF. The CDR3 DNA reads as TGTGCCAGCAGCCACACAGGGAGCTCCTACAATGAGCAGTTCTTC.

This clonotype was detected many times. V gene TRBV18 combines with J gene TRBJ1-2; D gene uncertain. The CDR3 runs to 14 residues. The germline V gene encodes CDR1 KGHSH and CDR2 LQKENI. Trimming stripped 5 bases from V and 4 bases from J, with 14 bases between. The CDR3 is CASSSIASIYGYTF. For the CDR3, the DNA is TGTGCCAGCTCATCTATAGCTAGTATCTATGGCTACACCTTC.

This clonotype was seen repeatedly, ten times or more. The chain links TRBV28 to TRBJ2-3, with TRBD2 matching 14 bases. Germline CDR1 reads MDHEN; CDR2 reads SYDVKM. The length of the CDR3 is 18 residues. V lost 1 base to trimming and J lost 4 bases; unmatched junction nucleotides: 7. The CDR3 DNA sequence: TGTGCCAGCAGTTTATTGGGGACTAGCGGGAGAAACTCAGATACGCAGTATTTT. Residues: CASSLLGTSGRNSDTQYF.

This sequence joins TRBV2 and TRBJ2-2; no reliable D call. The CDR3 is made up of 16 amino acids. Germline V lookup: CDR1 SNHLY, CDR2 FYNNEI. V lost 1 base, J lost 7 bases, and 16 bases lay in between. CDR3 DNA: TGTGCCAGCAGTGAAGAGGGCAGGCGGTTGGGCGGGGAGCTGTTTTTT. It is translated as CASSEEGRRLGGELFF.

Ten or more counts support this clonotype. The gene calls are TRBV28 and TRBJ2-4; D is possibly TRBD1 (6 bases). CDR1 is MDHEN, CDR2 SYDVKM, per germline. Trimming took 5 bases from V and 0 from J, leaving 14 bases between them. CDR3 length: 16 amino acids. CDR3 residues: CASSPRTALAKNIQYF. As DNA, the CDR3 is TGTGCCAGCAGTCCACGGACAGCTCTAGCCAAAAACATTCAGTACTTC.

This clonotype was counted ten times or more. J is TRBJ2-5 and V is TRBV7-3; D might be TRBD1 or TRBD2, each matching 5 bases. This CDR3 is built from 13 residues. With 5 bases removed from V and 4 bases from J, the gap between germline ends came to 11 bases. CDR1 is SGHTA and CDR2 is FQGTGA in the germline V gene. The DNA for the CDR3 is TGTGCCAGCAGCCAGATGGGGGTAGAGACCCAGTACTTC. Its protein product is CASSQMGVETQYF. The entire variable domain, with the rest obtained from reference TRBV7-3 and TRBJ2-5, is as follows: GAGVSQTPSNKVTEKGKYVELRCDPISGHTALYWYRQSLGQGPEFLIYFQGTGAADDSGLPNDRFFAVRPEGSVSTLKIQRTERGDSAVYLCASSQMGVETQYFGPGTRLLVL.

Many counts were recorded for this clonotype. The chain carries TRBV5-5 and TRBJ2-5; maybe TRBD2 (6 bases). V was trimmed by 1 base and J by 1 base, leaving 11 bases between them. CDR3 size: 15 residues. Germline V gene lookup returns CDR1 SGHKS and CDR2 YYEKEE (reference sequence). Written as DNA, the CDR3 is TGTGCCAGCAGCTTGATGCCGCGGGGCCAAGAGACCCAGTACTTC. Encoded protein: CASSLMPRGQETQYF.

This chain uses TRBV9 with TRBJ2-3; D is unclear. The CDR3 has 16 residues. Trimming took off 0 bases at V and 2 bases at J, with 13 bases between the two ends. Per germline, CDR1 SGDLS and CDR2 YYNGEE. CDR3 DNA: TGTGCCAGCAGCGTAGTGCACCACCGGGCCACAGATACGCAGTATTTT. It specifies CASSVVHHRATDTQYF. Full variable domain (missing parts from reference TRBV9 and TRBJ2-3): DSGVTQTPKHLITATGQRVTLRCSPRSGDLSVYWYQQSLDQGLQFLIQYYNGEERAKGNILERFSAQQFPDLHSELNLSSLELGDSALYFCASSVVHHRATDTQYFGPGTRLTVL.

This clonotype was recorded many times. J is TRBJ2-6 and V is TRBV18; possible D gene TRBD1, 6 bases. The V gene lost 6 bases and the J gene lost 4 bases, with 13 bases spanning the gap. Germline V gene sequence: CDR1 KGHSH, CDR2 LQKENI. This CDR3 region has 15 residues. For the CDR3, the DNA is TGTGCCAGCTCCTCACCAGGGGCCGGGGCCAACGTCCTGACTTTC. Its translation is CASSSPGAGANVLTF.

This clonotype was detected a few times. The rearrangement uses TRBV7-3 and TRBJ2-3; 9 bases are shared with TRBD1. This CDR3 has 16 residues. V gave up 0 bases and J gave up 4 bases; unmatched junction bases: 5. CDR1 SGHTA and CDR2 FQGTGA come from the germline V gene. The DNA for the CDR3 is TGTGCCAGCAGCTTAACTGTGACAGGGGGGGCAGATACGCAGTATTTT. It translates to CASSLTVTGGADTQYF.

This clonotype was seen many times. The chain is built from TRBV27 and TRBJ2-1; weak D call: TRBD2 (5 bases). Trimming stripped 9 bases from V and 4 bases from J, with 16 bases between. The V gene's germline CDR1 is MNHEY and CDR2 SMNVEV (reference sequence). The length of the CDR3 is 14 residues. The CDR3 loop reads CASRVGGYYNEQFF. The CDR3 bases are TGTGCCAGTAGGGTAGGCGGGTATTACAATGAGCAGTTCTTC.

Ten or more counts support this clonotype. The CDR3 DNA reads as TGTGCCAGCAGTATCCGCGGGACTAACTCCTACGAGCAGTACTTC. This encodes CASSIRGTNSYEQYF. The chain has TRBV27 and TRBJ2-7; 7 positions agree with TRBD2. After removal of 5 bases from V and 0 bases from J, the junction contained 7 bases not matched to a gene. CDR1 is MNHEY, CDR2 SMNVEV, per germline (reference sequence). This CDR3 is 15 amino acids long.

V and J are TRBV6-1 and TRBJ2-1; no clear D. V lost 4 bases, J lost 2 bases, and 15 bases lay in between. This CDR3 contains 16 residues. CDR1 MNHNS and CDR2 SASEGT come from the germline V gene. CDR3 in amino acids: CASSVTGPAAYNEQFF. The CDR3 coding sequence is TGTGCCAGCAGTGTTACCGGGCCGGCGGCCTACAATGAGCAGTTCTTC.

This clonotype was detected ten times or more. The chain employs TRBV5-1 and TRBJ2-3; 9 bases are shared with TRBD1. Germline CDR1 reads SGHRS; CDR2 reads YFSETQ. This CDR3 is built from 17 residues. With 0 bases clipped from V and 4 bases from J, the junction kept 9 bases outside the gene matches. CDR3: CASSLATGDRVADTQYF. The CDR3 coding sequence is TGCGCCAGCAGCTTGGCCACGGGGGACAGGGTTGCAGATACGCAGTATTTT.

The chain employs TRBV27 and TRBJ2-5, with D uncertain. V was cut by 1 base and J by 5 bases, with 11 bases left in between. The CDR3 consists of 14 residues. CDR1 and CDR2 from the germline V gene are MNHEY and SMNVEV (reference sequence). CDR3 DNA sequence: TGTGCCAGCAGTTTATTGGGATTCCCGGAGACCCAGTACTTC. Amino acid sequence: CASSLLGFPETQYF.